The T cell receptor beta chain under discussion was sequenced for a study of spatial heterogeneity in lung cancer. Time point specified: sample taken at primary tumor resection. Samples were donated by 72 untreated early-stage non-small cell lung cancer patients. Individually, TCR cDNA molecules were each labelled with a unique molecular identifier. From the 5' RACE reads, TCRdb called clonotypes with MiXCR, one entry per CDR3 protein. The table has about 38,000 distinct CDR3 sequences, around 7.2% seen once. This clonotype was seen at least ten times. Antigen unknown. Study-wide points: Ubiquitous expanded tumor TCRs were observed in blood more at resection than follow-up.

V was shortened by 1 base and J by 7 bases, with 5 bases between the two germline ends. CDR1 and CDR2 (germline): SEHNR, FQNEAQ (reference sequence). The CDR3 consists of 12 residues. The chain combines TRBV7-9 with TRBJ2-1, with D uncertain. The input for sequencing was PBMCs, taken at surgery. The origin of this receptor is a male donor with early-stage non-small cell lung cancer. CDR3 in amino acids: CASSLVRNEQFF. DNA for the CDR3: TGTGCCAGCAGCTTAGTTCGAAATGAGCAGTTCTTC.